This T cell receptor (beta chain) was observed in a study of graft-versus-host responses after intestinal transplantation. Study-wide context: Tacrolimus plus steroids were given to all recipients for approximately three years, preceded by anti-thymocyte globulin induction.

Profiling relied on immunoSEQ multiplex PCR, and the TCRdb table lists in-frame clones only, not all of them. The sample yields 21,000 or so clones, around 54% seen once. Overall study results and limits: GvH clone levels peaked in circulation, and this peak was associated with early post-transplant HvG declines. The marrow of recipients harbored GvH clones, and ileum or blood showed some of them first.

Proliferating CFSE-low CD3+CD4+ and CD3+CD8+ responders were sorted after the reaction. This clone was counted a few times. Per the germline V gene, CDR1 is LNHNV and CDR2 is YYDKDF (reference sequence). V shed 1 base and J shed 2 bases, with 13 bases lying between them. This CDR3 has 16 amino acids. The sequencing here drew on alloreactive CD4+ T cells from a mixed lymphocyte reaction culture, taken before intestinal transplant. Subset defined: CFSE-low proliferating T cells sorted from roughly 6-day pre-transplant mixed lymphocyte reaction (GvH or HvG direction). The sequence came from a human patient who received an intestinal transplant. The rearrangement links TRBV15 to TRBJ2-3; the D gene is possibly TRBD2 (6 bases). The CDR3 here is CATSRGEAPLTDTQYF. In DNA, the CDR3 is TGTGCCACCAGCAGAGGGGAGGCCCCACTCACAGATACGCAGTATTTT. The full variable domain, completed using reference TRBV15 and TRBJ2-3, is DAMVIQNPRYQVTQFGKPVTLSCSQTLNHNVMYWYQQKSSQAPKLLFHYYDKDFNNEADTPDNFQSRRPNTSFCFLDIRSPGLGDTAMYLCATSRGEAPLTDTQYFGPGTRLTVL.